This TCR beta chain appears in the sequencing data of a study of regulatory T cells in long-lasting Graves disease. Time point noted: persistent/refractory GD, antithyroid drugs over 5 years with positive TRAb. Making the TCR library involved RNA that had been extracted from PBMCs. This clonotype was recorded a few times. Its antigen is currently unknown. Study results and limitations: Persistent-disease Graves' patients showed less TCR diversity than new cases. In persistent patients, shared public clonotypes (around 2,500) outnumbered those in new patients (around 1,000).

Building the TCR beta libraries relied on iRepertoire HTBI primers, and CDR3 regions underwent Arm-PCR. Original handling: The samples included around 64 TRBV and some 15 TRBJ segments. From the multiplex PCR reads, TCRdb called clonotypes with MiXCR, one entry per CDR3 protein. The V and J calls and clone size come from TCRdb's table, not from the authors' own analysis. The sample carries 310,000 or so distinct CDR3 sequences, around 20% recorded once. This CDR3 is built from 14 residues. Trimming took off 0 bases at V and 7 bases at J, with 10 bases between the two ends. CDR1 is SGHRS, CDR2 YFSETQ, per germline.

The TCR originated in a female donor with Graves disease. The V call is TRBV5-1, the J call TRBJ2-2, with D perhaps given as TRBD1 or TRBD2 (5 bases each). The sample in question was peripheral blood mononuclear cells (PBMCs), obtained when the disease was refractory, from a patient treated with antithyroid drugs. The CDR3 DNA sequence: TGCGCCAGCAGCTTGGCCCGGGGCATCGGGGAGCTGTTTTTT. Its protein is CASSLARGIGELFF.